Following are 23 T cell receptor beta chains from one sample sequenced in a study of T cell repertoires in ileal Crohn's disease (dated by TCRdb to about 2019). Library prep was done by the immunoSEQ multiplex PCR assay. TCRdb carries this immuneACCESS record with in-frame sequences only. Its versions omit some clonotypes, under half of them owing to an unresolved V gene in the studies checked, with the rest unexplained. Present in this sample are around 2,000 clones, more than 65% of which were seen just once. 11% of the sample belongs to the ten largest clones. The sample was ileal tissue. The receptors were sampled from an adult with Crohn's disease.

This chain links TRBV19 with TRBJ2-1; perhaps TRBD2 as D (6 bases). Germline values: CDR1 LNHDA, CDR2 SQIVND (reference sequence). V lost 10 bases, J lost 0 bases, and 13 bases lay in between. The CDR3 extends over 14 amino acids. CDR3 sequence reads: CATSKRVSYNEQFF. CDR3 coding DNA: TGTGCCACCTCAAAGCGGGTCTCCTACAATGAGCAGTTCTTC.

The chain joins TRBV30 to TRBJ2-6; D is uncertain. This CDR3 comprises 16 residues. In germline, CDR1 is GTSNPN, CDR2 SVGIG (reference sequence). V lost 1 base and J 4 bases, leaving 14 bases between the germline ends. DNA for the CDR3: TGTGCCTGGAGTGGCCTATCTTATATGGGGGCCAACGTCCTGACTTTC. Protein sequence: CAWSGLSYMGANVLTF. Variable domain in full (rest from reference TRBV30 and TRBJ2-6): SQTIHQWPATLVQPVGSPLSLECTVEGTSNPNLYWYRQAAGRGLQLLFYSVGIGQISSEVPQNLSASRPQDRQFILSSKKLLLSDSGFYLCAWSGLSYMGANVLTFGAGSRLTVL.

The V gene is TRBV5-1, the J gene TRBJ1-2, with 8 bases aligning to TRBD1. J lost 4 bases, V lost 5 bases, and 10 bases had no gene match. The germline V gene has CDR1 SGHRS and CDR2 YFSETQ. CDR3 length: 15 residues. The chain's CDR3 is CASRSQGANIYGYTF. For the CDR3, the DNA is TGCGCCAGCAGGTCGCAGGGGGCGAATATCTATGGCTACACCTTC.

The chain is built from TRBV6-5 and TRBJ1-5; possible D gene TRBD1, 5 bases. Looked up from germline, CDR1 is MNHEY and CDR2 is SVGAGI. V dropped 0 bases and J dropped 7 bases, with 7 bases sitting between them. The CDR3 totals 13 residues. CDR3 in amino acids: CASSYSKGQPQHF. The CDR3 DNA is TGTGCCAGCAGTTACTCTAAGGGGCAGCCCCAGCATTTT.

V is TRBV10-3 and J is TRBJ1-5, with D perhaps TRBD1 (6 bases). This CDR3 is 12 amino acids long. Trimming shortened V by 10 bases and J by 3 bases, and 10 bases separated the two germline ends. CDR1 ENHRY and CDR2 SYGVKD come from the germline V gene. CDR3 sequence (DNA): TGTGCCAGCGGACAGAACAATCAGCCCCAGCATTTT. Translating gives CASGQNNQPQHF.

The chain has TRBV19 and TRBJ1-1; tentative D call: TRBD1 (6 bases). Germline V lookup: CDR1 LNHDA, CDR2 SQIVND (reference sequence). Trimming stripped 0 bases from V and 8 bases from J, with 13 bases between. The length of the CDR3 is 14 residues. CDR3 coding DNA: TGTGCCAGTAGTATAGATTCAGGGGCGCGGGAAGCTTTCTTT. This translates into CASSIDSGAREAFF.

This chain connects TRBV7-9 to TRBJ2-7; 8 positions agree with TRBD2. Trimming at V came to 4 bases and at J to 7 bases, leaving 6 bases not matched to a gene. Looked up from germline, CDR1 is SEHNR and CDR2 is FQNEAQ (reference sequence). This CDR3 contains 13 residues. CDR3 DNA: TGTGCCAGCAGCTCCGGGACTAGTGGTGAGCAGTACTTC. Translated: CASSSGTSGEQYF. Supplemented by reference TRBV7-9 and TRBJ2-7, the full variable domain reads DTGVSQNPRHKITKRGQNVTFRCDPISEHNRLYWYRQTLGQGPEFLTYFQNEAQLEKSRLLSDRFSAERPKGSFSTLEIQRTEQGDSAMYLCASSSGTSGEQYFGPGTRLTVT.

The chain employs TRBV7-2 and TRBJ1-2; TRBD1 matches at 10 bases. The CDR3 is made up of 15 amino acids. V dropped 5 bases and J dropped 5; count of bases not matched to a gene: 8. Germline values: CDR1 SGHTA, CDR2 FQGNSA. The CDR3 DNA is TGTGCCAGCAGCGGCCGACAGGGGGCCAGGTATGGCTACACCTTC. This encodes CASSGRQGARYGYTF.

This chain links TRBV18 with TRBJ2-5; 8 positions match TRBD2. Germline-derived CDR1 and CDR2 are KGHSH and LQKENI. The CDR3 runs to 15 residues. With V trimmed by 6 bases and J by 11 bases, 17 bases remained unmatched. DNA of the CDR3: TGTGCCAGCTCCGGCGCTTCGGGAGGGTATACGGAGCAGTACTTC. Residues: CASSGASGGYTEQYF.

By sample fraction, this clone is large. The chain is built from TRBV11-2 and TRBJ2-7; 7 positions agree with TRBD1. The CDR3 totals 14 residues. V lost 4 bases, J lost 3 bases, and 6 bases stayed unmatched. CDR1 and CDR2 from the germline V gene are SGHAT and FQNNGV. In DNA form, the CDR3 reads TGTGCCAGCAGCTCATGGGACAGTAACTACGAGCAGTACTTC. Encoded protein: CASSSWDSNYEQYF.

The V gene is TRBV12-5, the J gene TRBJ1-5, with D tentatively TRBD1 (5 bases). The CDR3 sequence is 18 residues long. Germline values: CDR1 LGHNT, CDR2 FRNRAP. The germline V and J ends were trimmed by 9 bases and 3 bases, with 27 bases remaining between them. CDR3 in DNA: TGTGCTAGACCCATTGTTAGTGGGGGGTCCATTGACAATCAGCCCCAGCATTTT. Translated: CARPIVSGGSIDNQPQHF. The variable domain in full, completed from reference TRBV12-5 and TRBJ1-5, reads DARVTQTPRHKVTEMGQEVTMRCQPILGHNTVFWYRQTMMQGLELLAYFRNRAPLDDSGMPKDRFSAEMPDATLATLKIQPSEPRDSAVYFCARPIVSGGSIDNQPQHFGDGTRLSIL.

V and J are TRBV18 and TRBJ2-1; TRBD2 matches at 11 bases. V lost 3 bases to trimming and J lost 8 bases; unmatched junction nucleotides: 6. This CDR3 is 15 amino acids long. Germline V gene sequence: CDR1 KGHSH, CDR2 LQKENI. CDR3 in DNA: TGTGCCAGCTCACCCACTAGCGGGAGTGTCGATGAGCAGTTCTTC. This codes for CASSPTSGSVDEQFF.

The J gene is TRBJ2-3, the V gene TRBV6-5; possible D gene TRBD2, 5 bases. CDR1 and CDR2 from the germline V gene are MNHEY and SVGAGI. V was pared by 2 bases and J by 2 bases, with 11 bases between. This CDR3 comprises 15 residues. The CDR3 nucleotides are TGTGCCAGCAGTTACAACCCGGGGTCCACAGATACGCAGTATTTT. Translated: CASSYNPGSTDTQYF.

The J gene is TRBJ2-1, the V gene TRBV2; TRBD2 matches at 9 bases. CDR1 is SNHLY, CDR2 FYNNEI, per germline. Losses at the gene ends were 6 bases for V and 15 bases for J; bases not matched to a gene: 18. This CDR3 has 15 residues. The CDR3 DNA reads as TGTGCCAGCAGCGACGGACTAGCGCCTGGATCGCGGCTGTTCTTC. Encoded protein: CASSDGLAPGSRLFF.

The rearrangement uses TRBV27 and TRBJ2-1, with TRBD1 matching over 7 bases. V lost 2 bases to trimming and J lost 10 bases; unmatched junction nucleotides: 11. Germline CDR1 is MNHEY and CDR2 is SMNVEV (reference sequence). The CDR3 length is 15 residues. In DNA form, the CDR3 reads TGTGCCAGCAGTTTAATTCGGCAGGGGGTTAGGGAGCAGTTCTTC. It encodes CASSLIRQGVREQFF.

This sequence joins TRBV2 and TRBJ2-7, with 7 bases aligning to TRBD1. J lost 3 bases, V lost 2 bases, and 4 bases had no gene match. CDR1 SNHLY and CDR2 FYNNEI come from the germline V gene. The CDR3 spans 14 residues. The CDR3 region has the DNA TGTGCCAGCAGTGAACAGGGGGAACTCTACGAGCAGTACTTC. It yields the protein CASSEQGELYEQYF.

The chain recombines TRBV7-2 with TRBJ1-2; 9 positions match TRBD1. From germline, CDR1 is SGHTA and CDR2 FQGNSA. V lost 5 bases to trimming and J lost 2 bases; unmatched junction nucleotides: 9. The CDR3 contains 16 residues. The CDR3 DNA reads as TGTGCCAGCAGCCCATTGGGACAGGGAAGGAACTATGGCTACACCTTC. As protein: CASSPLGQGRNYGYTF.

The J gene is TRBJ1-3, the V gene TRBV4-3, with TRBD1 as a possible D gene (6 bases). V lost 0 bases and J lost 4, with 13 bases in between. Germline V gene data show CDR1 as LGHNA and CDR2 as YSLEER. The CDR3 contains 16 residues. CDR3 sequence (DNA): TGCGCCAGCAGCCAAGAGGGGGCTGGAAGAGGAAACACCATATATTTT. Encoded protein: CASSQEGAGRGNTIYF.

J is TRBJ2-5 and V is TRBV2, with D tentatively TRBD2 (6 bases). Germline V gives CDR1 SNHLY, CDR2 FYNNEI. V was trimmed by 0 bases and J by 6 bases, leaving 17 bases between them. This CDR3 has 16 residues. The CDR3 sequence is CASSEAWDSLGQTQYF. DNA for the CDR3: TGTGCCAGCAGTGAAGCCTGGGACTCCCTGGGACAGACCCAGTACTTC.

This rearrangement joins TRBV5-1 to TRBJ2-5; 10 positions agree with TRBD2. The end of the DNA fits TRBJ2-7 better, so the J call may be wrong. The CDR3 extends over 15 amino acids. From germline, CDR1 is SGHRS and CDR2 YFSETQ. CDR3 in DNA: TGCGCCAGCAGCCGCAGCGGGGGGGCATCCTACGAGCAGTACTTC. Its protein product is CASSRSGGASYEQYF.

The V gene is TRBV5-1, the J gene TRBJ1-2; TRBD1 aligns across 7 bases. The germline V gene has CDR1 SGHRS and CDR2 YFSETQ. Trimming at V came to 4 bases and at J to 4 bases, leaving 10 bases not matched to a gene. This CDR3 is built from 15 residues. CDR3 nucleotide sequence: TGCGCCAGCAGCGTTGGACAGGCCTCGCTCTATGGCTACACCTTC. Its protein product is CASSVGQASLYGYTF.

The chain has TRBV6-6 and TRBJ2-3; the match to TRBD2 covers 13 bases. Germline lookup yields CDR1 MNHNY and CDR2 SVGAGI (reference sequence). The V segment lost 6 bases and the J segment 6 bases; nucleotides outside the gene matches: 9. CDR3 size: 16 residues. CDR3 residues: CASRVTSGGFTDTQYF. The CDR3 DNA sequence: TGTGCCAGCAGGGTGACTAGCGGGGGGTTTACGGATACGCAGTATTTT.

The chain employs TRBV7-9 and TRBJ1-1, with D tentatively TRBD1 (5 bases). This CDR3 contains 13 residues. Trimming shortened V by 2 bases and J by 1 base, and 5 bases separated the two germline ends. The V gene's germline CDR1 is SEHNR and CDR2 FQNEAQ (reference sequence). CDR3 nucleotide sequence: TGTGCCAGCAGCTTAAGGGGGAACACTGAAGCTTTCTTT. It codes for CASSLRGNTEAFF. The entire variable domain, with the rest obtained from reference TRBV7-9 and TRBJ1-1, is as follows: DTGVSQNPRHKITKRGQNVTFRCDPISEHNRLYWYRQTLGQGPEFLTYFQNEAQLEKSRLLSDRFSAERPKGSFSTLEIQRTEQGDSAMYLCASSLRGNTEAFFGQGTRLTVV.